The 21 T cell receptor beta chains reported below all come from one sample, sequenced in a study of blood T cells in healthy people across ages. Using a J-beta primer mix together with a sample-barcoded 5' primer, a second PCR was run for roughly 6 to 12 cycles. TCRdb fed the 5' RACE reads into MiXCR, producing one record per CDR3 protein. The sample comprises hundreds of thousands of distinct CDR3 sequences, roughly 48% of which are singletons, and around 23% rests with the top ten. The sequencing sample was made of blood. Receptors were obtained from a man older than 75 in good health.

As DNA, the CDR3 is TGCGCCAGCAGCCAGAACCCGGGACAGTTTTACGAGCAGTACTTC. This translates into CASSQNPGQFYEQYF. V usage is TRBV4-3 and J usage is TRBJ2-5; 7 bases are a match to TRBD1. The DNA end is a closer match to TRBJ2-7, so the J assignment may be wrong. Per the germline V gene, CDR1 is LGHNA and CDR2 is YSLEER. This CDR3 is built from 15 residues.

This clonotype was counted only a few times. This sequence joins TRBV15 and TRBJ2-1; TRBD2 matches at 10 bases. Looked up from germline, CDR1 is LNHNV and CDR2 is YYDKDF (reference sequence). With 0 bases clipped from V and 8 bases from J, the junction kept 13 bases outside the gene matches. The CDR3 is 18 residues long. The CDR3 loop is CATSRDIPSGRMAHEQFF. The CDR3 nucleotides read TGTGCCACCAGCAGAGATATCCCTAGCGGGAGAATGGCCCATGAGCAGTTCTTC.

This clonotype was detected only a few times. This chain uses TRBV7-2 with TRBJ2-1; D is ambiguous. Per germline, CDR1 SGHTA and CDR2 FQGNSA. Trimming stripped 1 base from V and 10 bases from J, with 14 bases between. The CDR3 is 14 amino acids. The CDR3 DNA is TGTGCCAGCAGCTTAGTGGGCTTGCTTATAGAGCAGTTCTTC. Translating gives CASSLVGLLIEQFF.

The V call is TRBV20-1, the J call TRBJ2-5; 7 bases match TRBD2. J gave up 3 bases and V 0 bases, and 4 bases lay outside the gene matches. CDR3 length equals 14 residues. Germline values: CDR1 DFQATT, CDR2 SNEGSKA (reference sequence). In nucleotides, the CDR3 is TGCAGTGCTAGAGATCGGCTAGCGGAAGAGACCCAGTACTTC. Its protein product is CSARDRLAEETQYF.

The chain recombines TRBV10-3 with TRBJ2-4, with TRBD1 matching over 7 bases. The DNA end lines up better with TRBJ2-7; the J call may be wrong. The germline CDR1 and CDR2 sequences are ENHRY and SYGVKD. This CDR3 is built from 13 residues. CDR3 coding DNA: TGTGCCATCACCAGCGGACAGGTTCGCGAGCAGTACTTC. The encoded protein is CAITSGQVREQYF.

V gene TRBV3-1 combines with J gene TRBJ2-1; 10 bases align to TRBD2. The CDR3 extends over 20 amino acids. CDR1 is LGHDT and CDR2 is YNNKEL in the germline V gene (reference sequence). J was trimmed by 1 base and V by 6 bases; bases with no gene match: 18. Here the CDR3 reads CASSLILITGTSVSYNEQFF. The CDR3 DNA is TGTGCCAGCAGTCTGATACTAATAACCGGGACTAGCGTATCCTACAATGAGCAGTTCTTC.

This clonotype was observed a handful of times. The chain couples TRBV9 to TRBJ2-7; TRBD2 agrees at 9 bases. Trimming removed 0 bases from V and 3 bases from J; junction bases left unmatched: 7. The CDR3 runs 16 residues. Per germline, CDR1 SGDLS and CDR2 YYNGEE. The CDR3 coding sequence is TGTGCCAGCAGCGTAGGTCTAGCGGGGAACTTCTACGAGCAGTACTTC. As protein: CASSVGLAGNFYEQYF.

J is TRBJ2-1 and V is TRBV20-1, with 10 bases identical to TRBD1. This CDR3 has 11 residues. The germline CDR1 and CDR2 sequences are DFQATT and SNEGSKA (reference sequence). With V trimmed by 4 bases and J by 13 bases, 4 bases remained unmatched. The CDR3 reads CSAIRQGAQFF. CDR3 sequence (DNA): TGCAGTGCTATACGACAGGGGGCCCAGTTCTTC.

The chain couples TRBV5-1 to TRBJ1-1, with D unresolved. Germline V gene lookup returns CDR1 SGHRS and CDR2 YFSETQ. This CDR3 spans 15 amino acids. Trimming took off 4 bases at V and 5 bases at J, with 18 bases between the two ends. Here the CDR3 reads CASSPTITGRTEAFF. The CDR3 DNA follows: TGCGCCAGCAGCCCAACCATAACGGGGAGGACTGAAGCTTTCTTT.

This clonotype has only a few counts. V gene TRBV3-1 combines with J gene TRBJ2-7; D possibly corresponds to TRBD2 (6 bases). The ends were cut back, 1 base at V and 4 bases at J, with 14 bases in the middle. In germline, CDR1 is LGHDT, CDR2 YNNKEL (reference sequence). This CDR3 has 15 residues. CDR3 coding DNA: TGTGCCAGCAGCCAAGGCGGCGGGATACAGTACGAGCAGTACTTC. Translated: CASSQGGGIQYEQYF.

The gene calls are TRBV3-1 and TRBJ1-4, with D unclear. The V gene lost 6 bases and the J gene lost 8 bases, with 13 bases spanning the gap. Germline lookup yields CDR1 LGHDT and CDR2 YNNKEL (reference sequence). The CDR3 length is 13 residues. CDR3 region: CASSDHLGEKLFF. The CDR3 coding sequence is TGTGCCAGCAGTGACCACCTCGGAGAAAAACTGTTTTTT.

This clonotype has a handful of counts. The V gene is TRBV9, the J gene TRBJ2-5; D tentatively reads TRBD1 or TRBD2 (5 bases each). V was trimmed by 0 bases and J by 7 bases, leaving 16 bases between them. This CDR3 comprises 15 residues. CDR1 is SGDLS, CDR2 YYNGEE, per germline. The CDR3: CASSVVGHAEGTQYF. The CDR3 bases are TGTGCCAGCAGCGTAGTCGGACACGCCGAGGGGACCCAGTACTTC.

This clonotype was found a few times. The V gene is TRBV7-2, the J gene TRBJ2-1; 8 positions agree with TRBD2. V gave up 5 bases and J gave up 0 bases; unmatched junction bases: 6. CDR3 length: 16 residues. In germline, CDR1 is SGHTA, CDR2 FQGNSA. The CDR3 DNA follows: TGTGCCAGCAGCATCCGGAGCGGGGGCTCCTACAATGAGCAGTTCTTC. Translation gives CASSIRSGGSYNEQFF.

The J gene is TRBJ2-2, the V gene TRBV5-1; 8 positions agree with TRBD1. There are 14 residues in the CDR3. Trimming took 6 bases from V and 5 from J; bases not matched to a gene: 6. Per the germline V gene, CDR1 is SGHRS and CDR2 is YFSETQ. CDR3 DNA sequence: TGCGCCAGCACCGGGACAGGAGGGACCGGGGAGCTGTTTTTT. This codes for CASTGTGGTGELFF.

The genes are TRBV7-9 and TRBJ1-2; 8 bases map to TRBD1. Germline values: CDR1 SEHNR, CDR2 FQNEAQ (reference sequence). The V gene end was trimmed by 5 bases and the J gene end by 7 bases; junction bases not matched to a gene: 6. This CDR3 is built from 13 residues. This CDR3 reads CASSVSDRVGYTF. In nucleotides, the CDR3 is TGTGCCAGCAGCGTCTCGGACAGGGTTGGCTACACCTTC.

This clonotype appeared a few times. The rearrangement links TRBV27 to TRBJ2-3; 9 nucleotides line up with TRBD1. The CDR3 extends over 15 amino acids. Germline-derived CDR1 and CDR2 are MNHEY and SMNVEV (reference sequence). With V trimmed by 6 bases and J by 3 bases, 7 bases remained unmatched. The CDR3 spells CASSEQGATTDTQYF. CDR3 nucleotides: TGTGCCAGCAGCGAACAGGGGGCGACGACAGATACGCAGTATTTT.

This clonotype was counted a few times. The rearrangement links TRBV20-1 to TRBJ2-5; tentative D call: TRBD2 (5 bases). The CDR3 sequence is 12 residues long. Per germline, CDR1 DFQATT and CDR2 SNEGSKA (reference sequence). Between the trimmed V and J ends, which lost 8 bases and 1 base, there was a span of 11 bases. The CDR3 nucleotides are TGCAGTACGGACCGGGGCCAAGAGACCCAGTACTTC. Its translation is CSTDRGQETQYF.

The CDR3: CASSGLADLKDEQYF. The CDR3 nucleotides are TGTGCCAGCAGCGGACTGGCTGATCTTAAAGACGAGCAGTACTTC. This sequence joins TRBV14 and TRBJ2-7, with D perhaps matching TRBD2 (5 bases). Trimming stripped 5 bases from V and 5 bases from J, with 19 bases between. Germline CDR1 SGHDN, CDR2 FVKESK. This CDR3 has 15 amino acids.

V gene TRBV4-3 combines with J gene TRBJ2-5, with D perhaps TRBD1 or TRBD2 (5 bases each). The CDR3 length is 14 residues. CDR1 is LGHNA and CDR2 is YSLEER in the germline V gene. V was trimmed by 0 bases and J by 9 bases, leaving 14 bases between them. CDR3 region: CASSQDASVGAQYF. The CDR3 bases are TGCGCCAGCAGCCAAGACGCCTCGGTGGGGGCCCAGTACTTC.

On this clonotype itself: As the CDR3 is not closed by the conserved phenylalanine or tryptophan, this likely results from a read error. This chain links TRBV29-1 with TRBJ2-7; D uncertain. The germline CDR1 and CDR2 sequences are SQVTM and ANQGSEA. The CDR3 is 13 residues long. V was trimmed by 3 bases and J by 0 bases, leaving 9 bases between them. Here the CDR3 reads CSVEPPDSYEQYL. CDR3 sequence (DNA): TGCAGCGTTGAGCCCCCCGACTCCTACGAGCAGTACTTA.

The chain is built from TRBV27 and TRBJ2-7, with D possibly matching TRBD1 (5 bases). CDR1 MNHEY and CDR2 SMNVEV come from the germline V gene (reference sequence). The CDR3 is 15 amino acids. V was clipped by 0 bases and J by 0 bases, with 9 bases between them. This CDR3 is CASSLSYRSSYEQYF. The DNA for the CDR3 is TGTGCCAGCAGTTTATCGTACAGGAGCTCCTACGAGCAGTACTTC.